This T cell receptor (beta chain) stems from a study of immune evolution from preneoplasia to lung adenocarcinoma (dated by TCRdb to the early 2020s). In the study overall: The study used immune gene expression, TCR sequencing and multiplex immunofluorescence to profile the immune contexture of lung adenocarcinoma precursors and invasive adenocarcinoma. Resected precursor lesions (AAH, AIS, MIA) and invasive adenocarcinomas were each compared against paired morphologically normal lung tissue. The sample size depended on which specimens were available, not on a prior power calculation. The immune data were integrated with whole exome sequencing and methylation data from the same cohort of nodules. The overall cohort comprised around 48 patients with pulmonary nodules who underwent surgical resection. The TCR sequencing data were obtained from around 51 patients. According to the study, 95 to 120 samples went through TCR sequencing. POLYSOLVER was used to infer class I HLA alleles from exome data, and LOHHLA was used to detect allele-specific HLA loss. What the authors observed across the whole study: The highest clonality was observed in normal lung, whereas higher T cell density and diversity but lower clonality appeared to be present in later-stage lesions. The findings rested on association rather than direct causation, and larger cohorts with long-term follow-up and longitudinal biopsies were considered necessary. All patients were from Japan and China, so applicability to Western populations was uncertain. Top T cell clone frequencies were highest in normal lung and appeared to decrease progressively from AAH through AIS, MIA and invasive adenocarcinoma.

The immunoSEQ hsTCRbeta Kit was used to sequence TCR beta CDR3 regions from DNA. Per the original workflow: TCR sequencing data were analysed with the ImmunoSEQ Analyzer. T cell clonality was calculated on productive rearrangements as 1 minus Pielou's evenness. The inverse Simpson index, applied to productive templates, was used to measure T cell diversity. T cell density was defined as TCR beta template counts normalized to usable DNA, with usable DNA estimated by amplifying and sequencing housekeeping genes. TCR metrics were compared across histologic stages using two-sided Kruskal-Wallis tests. TCRdb holds this immuneACCESS table with in-frame rearrangements only. Some clones are missing; in checked studies, unresolved V genes explain under half, and the rest has no known cause. V, J and clone size derive from that table, while D and trimming were established from the DNA sequence. A total of approximately 7,000 clones appear in this sample, around four fifths of them only once. The biggest ten clones account for 6.4% of the sample.

The germline V gene encodes CDR1 SGHTA and CDR2 FQGNSA. The CDR3, from cysteine to phenylalanine, totals 17 residues. Solely the CDR3 DNA is kept, with 51 bases framed from the first base. Trimming removed 6 bases from V and 0 bases from J, leaving 18 bases between the germline ends. This clone came up a few times. Its binding antigen is unknown. Base-call qualities are not available, and no considerably larger clone is one nucleotide away. Between about 2014 and 2017, the patients underwent resection in either Japan or China. The histologic diagnosis of each case was independently confirmed on H&E slides by two lung cancer pathologists. DNA was isolated from FFPE tissue using the AllPrep DNA/RNA FFPE Kit.

The chain joins TRBV7-2 to TRBJ2-1, with TRBD2 as a weak D call on 6 bases. This TCR came from a person aged 55-79 years with lung adenocarcinoma. Material for sequencing was FFPE adjacent normal lung tissue. CDR3 region: CASRKDGDFSSYNEQFF. The sequenced DNA: TGTGCCAGCAGGAAAGACGGGGACTTTAGCTCCTACAATGAGCAGTTCTTC.